One and the same sample provided the 25 T cell receptor beta chains below, sequenced in a study of cytomegalovirus exposure and HLA in healthy donors. Both 60 Vbeta primers and 13 Jbeta primers went into the PCR. The assay was immunoSEQ multiplex PCR, and TCRdb's table has in-frame clones only and misses some. The data contain roughly 80,000 clones, roughly 79% of them singletons. Specimen: PBMCs. These receptors came from a woman aged 25 to 39 in good health and CMV-seronegative.

As for this clone: Here the CDR3 omits its conserved ending phenylalanine or tryptophan, so a read error is the likely source. Because the CDR3's place on the DNA is in doubt, the DNA is left out and the CDR3 is given as listed by TCRdb. The chain links TRBV2 to TRBJ2-3; no DNA check was done on the table's D call, TRBD2. From its first to its last residue, the CDR3 has 13 amino acids. From germline, CDR1 is SNHLY and CDR2 FYNNEI. The CDR3 loop is CASGSNLAGGTAL.

The rearrangement joins TRBV28 to TRBJ2-5, with 7 bases aligning to TRBD1. The CDR3 runs 13 residues. Trimming at V came to 8 bases and at J to 2 bases, leaving 5 bases not matched to a gene. CDR1 is MDHEN and CDR2 is SYDVKM in the germline V gene. The CDR3 region has the DNA TGTGCCAGCTGCCGGGACAGACAAGAGACCCAGTACTTC. Translated: CASCRDRQETQYF.

J is TRBJ2-5 and V is TRBV10-2; TRBD1 aligns across 10 bases. TRBJ2-7 explains the end of the DNA better; the J call may be wrong. This CDR3 is built from 15 residues. CDR1 WSHSY and CDR2 SAAADI come from the germline V gene. CDR3 sequence reads: CASSYPGQGTYEQYF. The CDR3 nucleotides are TGCGCCAGCAGTTATCCGGGACAGGGGACGTACGAGCAGTACTTC.

The rearrangement joins TRBV30 to TRBJ2-5, with a tentative D call TRBD2 (5 bases). The germline V gene encodes CDR1 GTSNPN and CDR2 SVGIG (reference sequence). The ends were cut back, 0 bases at V and 5 bases at J, with 13 bases in the middle. CDR3 size: 14 residues. The CDR3 coding sequence is TGTGCCTGGAGTGTCCCGGGGAGAGGGGAGACCCAGTACTTC. This encodes CAWSVPGRGETQYF. The entire variable domain, with the rest obtained from reference TRBV30 and TRBJ2-5, is as follows: SQTIHQWPATLVQPVGSPLSLECTVEGTSNPNLYWYRQAAGRGLQLLFYSVGIGQISSEVPQNLSASRPQDRQFILSSKKLLLSDSGFYLCAWSVPGRGETQYFGPGTRLLVL.

The chain joins TRBV7-9 to TRBJ1-3; 10 bases agree with TRBD1. V lost 5 bases, J lost 1 base, and 5 bases stayed unmatched. The CDR3 sequence is 16 residues long. Germline-derived CDR1 and CDR2 are SEHNR and FQNEAQ (reference sequence). CDR3: CASSPGTGVSGNTIYF. CDR3 bases: TGTGCCAGCAGCCCCGGGACAGGGGTGTCTGGAAACACCATATATTTT. Combining the CDR3 with reference TRBV7-9 and TRBJ1-3 gives the whole variable domain DTGVSQNPRHKITKRGQNVTFRCDPISEHNRLYWYRQTLGQGPEFLTYFQNEAQLEKSRLLSDRFSAERPKGSFSTLEIQRTEQGDSAMYLCASSPGTGVSGNTIYFGEGSWLTVV.

The V call is TRBV5-4, the J call TRBJ2-1; D perhaps matches TRBD1 (6 bases). The V gene's germline CDR1 is SGHNT and CDR2 YYREEE (reference sequence). Trimming removed 0 bases at V and 6 bases at J, with 13 bases between. The CDR3 extends over 15 amino acids. The CDR3 is CASSLAGGLANEQFF. The CDR3, as DNA: TGTGCCAGCAGCTTGGCTGGGGGCCTGGCCAATGAGCAGTTCTTC. Full variable domain (rest looked up from reference TRBV5-4 and TRBJ2-1): ETGVTQSPTHLIKTRGQQVTLRCSSQSGHNTVSWYQQALGQGPQFIFQYYREEENGRGNFPPRFSGLQFPNYSSELNVNALELDDSALYLCASSLAGGLANEQFFGPGTRLTVL.

This clone was detected only once. This chain connects TRBV6-1 to TRBJ2-6; the D gene is possibly TRBD2 (5 bases). CDR1 and CDR2 from the germline V gene are MNHNS and SASEGT. V shed 4 bases and J shed 4 bases, with 11 bases lying between them. There are 15 residues in the CDR3. The CDR3, as DNA: TGTGCCAGCAGTGCCGGGGAACTCGGGGCCAACGTCCTGACTTTC. It encodes CASSAGELGANVLTF.

The V call is TRBV9, the J call TRBJ2-1; the match to TRBD2 covers 9 bases. Losses at the gene ends were 4 bases for V and 9 bases for J; bases not matched to a gene: 8. The CDR3 consists of 14 residues. Germline loops: CDR1 SGDLS, CDR2 YYNGEE. The DNA for the CDR3 is TGTGCCAGCAGCACAGCGGGACTAGCCGTTGAGCAGTTCTTC. It yields the protein CASSTAGLAVEQFF.

The gene calls are TRBV27 and TRBJ1-6; TRBD1 aligns across 10 bases. CDR1 MNHEY and CDR2 SMNVEV come from the germline V gene (reference sequence). The V segment lost 4 bases and the J segment 8 bases; nucleotides outside the gene matches: 2. The CDR3 consists of 14 residues. Here the CDR3 reads CASSYDRGHSPLHF. The DNA of the CDR3 is TGTGCCAGCAGTTACGACAGGGGGCATTCACCCCTCCACTTT.

This clone was picked up one time. This chain joins TRBV15 and TRBJ1-2; weak D call: TRBD1 (6 bases). There are 13 residues in the CDR3. The germline V and J ends were trimmed by 1 base and 8 bases, with 11 bases remaining between them. CDR1 is LNHNV and CDR2 is YYDKDF in the germline V gene (reference sequence). CDR3 amino acids: CATSRGAGEGYTF. In DNA form, the CDR3 reads TGTGCCACCAGCAGAGGAGCAGGGGAAGGCTACACCTTC.

The gene calls are TRBV5-1 and TRBJ1-4; 9 bases agree with TRBD1. The CDR3 has 19 amino acids. The V gene's germline CDR1 is SGHRS and CDR2 YFSETQ. The ends lost 4 bases at V and 8 bases at J; junction bases unmatched: 21. The CDR3 sequence is CASSQPVGTGSLRGEKLFF. DNA for the CDR3: TGCGCCAGCAGCCAACCGGTTGGGACAGGGTCCCTAAGGGGGGAAAAACTGTTTTTT.

This chain links TRBV28 with TRBJ1-6, with 9 nucleotides matching TRBD1. The CDR3 totals 18 residues. Germline loops: CDR1 MDHEN, CDR2 SYDVKM. V dropped 5 bases and J dropped 10; count of bases not matched to a gene: 18. The CDR3 loop is CASSPGQGGPGSKSPLHF. Here the CDR3 DNA reads TGTGCCAGCAGTCCGGGACAGGGTGGTCCTGGGTCAAAGTCACCCCTCCACTTT.

This clone was seen only a few times. The chain links TRBV28 to TRBJ1-4; perhaps TRBD1 as D (5 bases). V was clipped by 5 bases and J by 5 bases, with 30 bases between them. From germline, CDR1 is MDHEN and CDR2 SYDVKM. This CDR3 has 20 amino acids. CDR3 nucleotide sequence: TGTGCCAGCAGTCCCCACCACCGCGGGACCCTTTTCTCCTTCAATGAAAAACTGTTTTTT. Translation: CASSPHHRGTLFSFNEKLFF. Complete variable domain (other parts from reference TRBV28 and TRBJ1-4): DVKVTQSSRYLVKRTGEKVFLECVQDMDHENMFWYRQDPGLGLRLIYFSYDVKMKEKGDIPEGYSVSREKKERFSLILESASTNQTSMYLCASSPHHRGTLFSFNEKLFFGSGTQLSVL.

The genes are TRBV7-3 and TRBJ2-1, with D perhaps matching TRBD2 (7 bases). This CDR3 is 15 amino acids long. Trimming left V 0 bases short and J 9 bases short, with 15 bases between. Germline CDR1 and CDR2: SGHTA and FQGTGA. CDR3 nucleotides: TGTGCCAGCAGCTTAACGGGGGGGGCTAGCGTTGAGCAGTTCTTC. This translates into CASSLTGGASVEQFF.

V and J are TRBV7-3 and TRBJ2-3, with D maybe TRBD2 (5 bases). V was trimmed by 5 bases and J by 3 bases, leaving 12 bases between them. CDR3 length equals 14 residues. The germline V gene encodes CDR1 SGHTA and CDR2 FQGTGA. This CDR3 is CASSLMSGTDTQYF. The CDR3 DNA sequence: TGTGCCAGCAGCCTGATGAGCGGTACAGATACGCAGTATTTT.

The genes are TRBV28 and TRBJ1-5; 9 nucleotides agree with TRBD1. V trimming: 1 base; J trimming: 5 bases; junction bases outside the gene matches: 3. The CDR3 runs to 15 residues. In germline, CDR1 is MDHEN, CDR2 SYDVKM. The CDR3 coding sequence is TGTGCCAGCAGTTTATCGACAGGGGGGTATCAGCCCCAGCATTTT. As protein: CASSLSTGGYQPQHF. Full variable domain (rest looked up from reference TRBV28 and TRBJ1-5): DVKVTQSSRYLVKRTGEKVFLECVQDMDHENMFWYRQDPGLGLRLIYFSYDVKMKEKGDIPEGYSVSREKKERFSLILESASTNQTSMYLCASSLSTGGYQPQHFGDGTRLSIL.

This chain uses TRBV11-1 with TRBJ1-1; 7 nucleotides align to TRBD1. The CDR3 is 13 residues long. Unmatched junction bases numbered 2, after V lost 7 bases and J lost 0 bases. Germline CDR1 and CDR2: SGHAT and FQDESV (reference sequence). The CDR3 reads CASTRGMNTEAFF. The CDR3 bases are TGTGCCAGCACCAGGGGGATGAACACTGAAGCTTTCTTT.

DNA of the CDR3: TGTGCCAGCAGTTGGGGTGGGAGCGTCGAAGAGACCCAGTACTTC. This sequence encodes CASSWGGSVEETQYF. This sequence joins TRBV28 and TRBJ2-5, with TRBD2 as a possible D gene (5 bases). Per the germline V gene, CDR1 is MDHEN and CDR2 is SYDVKM. This CDR3 region has 15 residues. Trimming left V 4 bases short and J 3 bases short, with 15 bases between. Looking up the rest from reference TRBV28 and TRBJ2-5 gives the full variable domain: DVKVTQSSRYLVKRTGEKVFLECVQDMDHENMFWYRQDPGLGLRLIYFSYDVKMKEKGDIPEGYSVSREKKERFSLILESASTNQTSMYLCASSWGGSVEETQYFGPGTRLLVL.

This clone was recorded a few times. The chain carries TRBV5-4 and TRBJ1-4, with D perhaps TRBD1 (6 bases). Trimming took 0 bases from V and 6 from J, leaving 12 bases between them. Germline V CDR1 and CDR2: SGHNT, YYREEE (reference sequence). The CDR3 extends over 15 amino acids. The CDR3 is CASSLDQGFDEKLFF. CDR3 DNA sequence: TGTGCCAGCAGCTTGGACCAGGGGTTCGATGAAAAACTGTTTTTT.

A single count supports this clone. An end of the junction does not agree with germline; a read error may underlie this. The chain combines TRBV5-1 with TRBJ2-7; tentatively, D is TRBD2 (5 bases). The CDR3 has 15 amino acids. Germline V gives CDR1 SGHRS, CDR2 YFSETQ. This CDR3 reads CASSLVLAPTYEQYF. CDR3 nucleotides: TGTGCCAGCAGCTTGGTATTAGCGCCTACCTACGAGCAGTACTTC.

This clone appeared a single time. The genes are TRBV4-3 and TRBJ2-7, with TRBD1 matching over 7 bases. The V gene's germline CDR1 is LGHNA and CDR2 YSLEER. The junction had 14 bases not matched to a gene; V was cut back by 0 bases and J by 0 bases. The CDR3 spans 19 residues. The CDR3 region has the DNA TGCGCCAGCAGCCAAGATAGCGCAGGGGGTGGCGGGTACTCCTACGAGCAGTACTTC. Amino acid sequence: CASSQDSAGGGGYSYEQYF.

The rearrangement joins TRBV18 to TRBJ2-2; D is uncertain. With 6 bases removed from V and 7 bases from J, the gap between germline ends came to 12 bases. CDR1 is KGHSH and CDR2 is LQKENI in the germline V gene. The CDR3 contains 13 residues. CDR3 region: CASSPARYGELFF. For the CDR3, the DNA is TGTGCCAGCTCCCCCGCCCGGTACGGGGAGCTGTTTTTT.

V and J are TRBV6-5 and TRBJ2-3, with 10 nucleotides matching TRBD1. The germline gives CDR1 MNHEY, CDR2 SVGAGI. Trimming took 4 bases from V and 4 from J; bases not matched to a gene: 8. This CDR3 has 16 amino acids. The CDR3 DNA reads as TGTGCCAGCAGTTCCCCCGGGACAGGGGACCCAGATACGCAGTATTTT. It translates to CASSSPGTGDPDTQYF.

The chain uses TRBV4-1 and TRBJ2-3, with 12 positions matching TRBD2. Germline V gives CDR1 MGHRA, CDR2 YSYEKL. J was trimmed by 4 bases and V by 3 bases; bases with no gene match: 8. CDR3 length: 17 residues. CDR3 residues: CASSQLTSGSDADTQYF. The CDR3 DNA reads TGCGCCAGCAGCCAGCTGACTAGCGGGAGTGACGCAGATACGCAGTATTTT.

This clone turned up a few times. The chain carries TRBV4-3 and TRBJ1-2; 9 nucleotides align to TRBD1. The CDR3 totals 14 residues. The trim removed 3 bases at V and 6 bases at J, leaving 5 bases unmatched. Germline V lookup: CDR1 LGHNA, CDR2 YSLEER. CDR3 amino acids: CASSHGTGFDGYTF. CDR3 sequence (DNA): TGCGCCAGCAGCCACGGGACAGGGTTCGATGGCTACACCTTC.